The 24 T cell receptor beta chains below were found in one sample sequenced in a study of radiation and T cells in renal cell carcinoma. TCRdb's copy holds only in-frame clones and misses some; the assay was immunoSEQ multiplex PCR. The sample comprises some 110,000 clones, 82% of which are singletons, and 2.5% to 3.5% rests with the top ten. Time point: baseline pretreatment blood. Treatment noted: 15 Gy SBRT to primary tumor, nephrectomy 4 weeks later. The specimen was blood, collected from a patient whose treatment included radiotherapy and nephrectomy. These TCRs come from a woman aged 55-75 years with renal cell carcinoma.

This chain connects TRBV6-5 to TRBJ1-3; D not certain. Trimming left V 2 bases short and J 4 bases short, with 6 bases between. This CDR3 contains 13 residues. CDR1 is MNHEY and CDR2 is SVGAGI in the germline V gene. In nucleotides, the CDR3 is TGTGCCAGCAGTTACCGCCACGGAAACACCATATATTTT. Amino acids: CASSYRHGNTIYF.

This chain joins TRBV28 and TRBJ1-5; D gene unclear. Trimming left V 8 bases short and J 2 bases short, with 13 bases between. CDR3 size: 14 residues. CDR1 is MDHEN and CDR2 is SYDVKM in the germline V gene. CDR3 nucleotides: TGTGCCAGCCTAGGGAGGGTGCGCAATCAGCCCCAGCATTTT. Translating gives CASLGRVRNQPQHF. The full variable domain, completed using reference TRBV28 and TRBJ1-5, is DVKVTQSSRYLVKRTGEKVFLECVQDMDHENMFWYRQDPGLGLRLIYFSYDVKMKEKGDIPEGYSVSREKKERFSLILESASTNQTSMYLCASLGRVRNQPQHFGDGTRLSIL.

V is TRBV2 and J is TRBJ1-1; 9 bases fit TRBD1. There are 16 residues in the CDR3. Germline V gene lookup returns CDR1 SNHLY and CDR2 FYNNEI. With 7 bases clipped from V and 5 bases from J, the junction kept 14 bases outside the gene matches. Written as DNA, the CDR3 is TGTGCCAGCAACTTCCGGGACAGGGAAGTAGGAACTGAAGCTTTCTTT. Protein product: CASNFRDREVGTEAFF. The complete variable domain, with remaining parts taken from reference TRBV2 and TRBJ1-1, reads EPEVTQTPSHQVTQMGQEVILRCVPISNHLYFYWYRQILGQKVEFLVSFYNNEISEKSEIFDDQFSVERPDGSNFTLKIRSTKLEDSAMYFCASNFRDREVGTEAFFGQGTRLTVV.

The V gene is TRBV28, the J gene TRBJ1-2, with D possibly matching TRBD1 (6 bases). The CDR3 loop spans 12 amino acids. The V gene lost 6 bases and the J gene lost 8 bases, with 13 bases spanning the gap. Germline CDR1 and CDR2: MDHEN and SYDVKM. CDR3 sequence: CASSPGVGGYTF. The CDR3 nucleotides are TGTGCCAGCAGCCCAGGGGTAGGGGGCTACACCTTC.

CDR3 nucleotides: TGTGCCAGCCCTAGGACTAGCGGGGGAGCCAGCTCCTACAATGAGCAGTTCTTC. Its protein is CASPRTSGGASSYNEQFF. The V gene is TRBV2, the J gene TRBJ2-1, with TRBD2 identical over 13 bases. Germline CDR1 is SNHLY and CDR2 is FYNNEI. There are 18 residues in the CDR3. Germline trimming cut 8 bases from V and 0 bases from J; bases unmatched to any gene: 10.

V gene TRBV29-1 combines with J gene TRBJ2-5; weak D call: TRBD2 (6 bases). This CDR3 region has 14 residues. CDR1 SQVTM and CDR2 ANQGSEA come from the germline V gene. The V and J ends lost 6 bases and 4 bases respectively, with 18 bases between them. The CDR3 bases are TGCAGCGTCTTCCCCGAATCCGGGGGAGAGACCCAGTACTTC. Encoded protein: CSVFPESGGETQYF.

This clone was counted once. The gene calls are TRBV4-2 and TRBJ1-1; TRBD1 is a possible D gene (6 bases). With 5 bases removed from V and 5 bases from J, the gap between germline ends came to 18 bases. Germline V gene lookup returns CDR1 LGHNA and CDR2 YNFKEQ. This CDR3 is 15 amino acids long. CDR3 in DNA: TGTGCCAGCAGCTTGACGGGGGGCGAGAGGACTGAAGCTTTCTTT. Translating gives CASSLTGGERTEAFF.

The CDR3 DNA is TGTGCCAGTAGTCATGAATGGAGGGGCCGGCACGAGCAGTACTTC. Its translation: CASSHEWRGRHEQYF. The rearrangement uses TRBV19 and TRBJ2-7, with a weak D call TRBD2 (6 bases). This CDR3 spans 15 amino acids. Germline loops: CDR1 LNHDA, CDR2 SQIVND (reference sequence). V was trimmed by 5 bases and J by 5 bases, leaving 19 bases between them.

DNA of the CDR3: TGTGCCATCAGTGAGTCCCGACAGAGCTCCTATAATTCACCCCTCCACTTT. Translating gives CAISESRQSSYNSPLHF. This chain joins TRBV10-3 and TRBJ1-6, with a tentative D call TRBD1 (5 bases). The CDR3 sequence is 17 residues long. Per the germline V gene, CDR1 is ENHRY and CDR2 is SYGVKD. Trimming shortened V by 0 bases and J by 0 bases, and 9 bases separated the two germline ends.

This clone was counted a single time. The genes are TRBV5-4 and TRBJ2-1; 7 bases fit TRBD1. CDR1 is SGHNT and CDR2 is YYREEE in the germline V gene (reference sequence). J lost 7 bases, V lost 1 base, and 5 bases had no gene match. There are 14 residues in the CDR3. The CDR3 loop is CASSLTGDWNEQFF. The CDR3 DNA is TGTGCCAGCAGCTTGACAGGGGATTGGAATGAGCAGTTCTTC.

The chain couples TRBV15 to TRBJ1-5; 8 bases fit TRBD1. With V trimmed by 0 bases and J by 1 base, 2 bases remained unmatched. This CDR3 spans 16 amino acids. Germline V gene lookup returns CDR1 LNHNV and CDR2 YYDKDF (reference sequence). Here the CDR3 reads CATSREAGGSNQPQHF. In nucleotides, the CDR3 is TGTGCCACCAGCAGAGAAGCAGGGGGCAGCAATCAGCCCCAGCATTTT.

The CDR3 reads CASSGLAGVNNEQFF. DNA for the CDR3: TGTGCCAGCAGTGGCCTAGCGGGAGTCAACAATGAGCAGTTCTTC. This chain uses TRBV27 with TRBJ2-1, with 10 nucleotides matching TRBD2. Germline assignment: CDR1 MNHEY and CDR2 SMNVEV (reference sequence). This CDR3 has 15 residues. The V and J ends lost 5 bases and 5 bases, in that order; junction bases with no gene match: 6.

This chain links TRBV28 with TRBJ2-5; no clear D. Trimming took off 8 bases at V and 5 bases at J, with 12 bases between the two ends. Germline CDR1 is MDHEN and CDR2 is SYDVKM. The CDR3 is 12 residues long. The CDR3 loop is CASGFTIETQYF. CDR3 bases: TGTGCCAGCGGATTCACGATCGAGACCCAGTACTTC.

This clone appeared once. CDR3 loop: CASSPTRGQLTDTQYF. The DNA of the CDR3 is TGTGCCAGCAGCCCGACGCGGGGGCAGTTGACAGATACGCAGTATTTT. The rearrangement joins TRBV9 to TRBJ2-3; maybe TRBD2 (7 bases). The CDR3 contains 16 residues. The germline CDR1 and CDR2 sequences are SGDLS and YYNGEE. Trimming stripped 4 bases from V and 3 bases from J, with 18 bases between. The full variable domain, completed using reference TRBV9 and TRBJ2-3, is DSGVTQTPKHLITATGQRVTLRCSPRSGDLSVYWYQQSLDQGLQFLIQYYNGEERAKGNILERFSAQQFPDLHSELNLSSLELGDSALYFCASSPTRGQLTDTQYFGPGTRLTVL.

The rearrangement links TRBV9 to TRBJ2-3, with 9 positions matching TRBD2. Trimming at V came to 8 bases and at J to 5 bases, leaving 9 bases not matched to a gene. Germline V CDR1 and CDR2: SGDLS, YYNGEE. The CDR3 sequence is 14 residues long. CDR3 nucleotide sequence: TGTGCCAGTGCGGGACTAGCCCTCCTAGATACGCAGTATTTT. Amino acids: CASAGLALLDTQYF.

The chain is built from TRBV28 and TRBJ1-2; a weak D match, TRBD1 (5 bases). The CDR3 spans 12 residues. V lost 10 bases and J 1 base, leaving 10 bases between the germline ends. Germline V gene data show CDR1 as MDHEN and CDR2 as SYDVKM. CDR3 protein: CATGDSNYGYTF. The CDR3 nucleotides are TGTGCCACCGGAGACAGTAACTATGGCTACACCTTC.

In nucleotides, the CDR3 is TGCGCCAGCAGCTTGGGCAGGGGGGTAGACGAGCAGTACTTC. Translated: CASSLGRGVDEQYF. The V and J genes are TRBV5-1 and TRBJ2-7; a possible D gene is TRBD1 (7 bases). Trimming shortened V by 0 bases and J by 5 bases, and 12 bases separated the two germline ends. From germline, CDR1 is SGHRS and CDR2 YFSETQ. This CDR3 is 14 amino acids long.

The CDR3 here is CASSRHGDSGNTIYF. The CDR3 DNA reads TGTGCCAGCAGCCGGCACGGAGACTCTGGAAACACCATATATTTT. The chain is built from TRBV25-1 and TRBJ1-3; no clear D gene. The CDR3 contains 15 residues. Germline-derived CDR1 and CDR2 are MGHDK and SYGVNS. The V and J ends lost 6 bases and 0 bases respectively, with 12 bases between them.

The chain couples TRBV7-9 to TRBJ2-1, with D maybe TRBD2 (6 bases). Germline V gives CDR1 SEHNR, CDR2 FQNEAQ (reference sequence). V dropped 8 bases and J dropped 0 bases, with 14 bases sitting between them. The CDR3 runs 15 residues. This chain's CDR3 is CASGDSLLSYNEQFF. The CDR3 bases are TGTGCCAGCGGGGACTCGCTCCTCTCCTACAATGAGCAGTTCTTC.

The CDR3 here is CASSQDYEQYF. CDR3 bases: TGTGCCAGCAGCCAAGATTACGAGCAGTACTTC. The chain couples TRBV7-3 to TRBJ2-7; no clear D gene. Germline-derived CDR1 and CDR2 are SGHTA and FQGTGA. The length of the CDR3 is 11 residues. The V gene lost 5 bases and the J gene lost 4 bases, with 6 bases spanning the gap.

The chain joins TRBV7-3 to TRBJ1-1, with D unresolved. This CDR3 region has 14 residues. The V end lost 1 base, the J end lost 1 base, and 7 bases lay between the germline ends. Germline CDR1 is SGHTA and CDR2 is FQGTGA. The CDR3 reads CASSLMAGNTEAFF. The CDR3 DNA reads as TGTGCCAGCAGCTTAATGGCAGGGAACACTGAAGCTTTCTTT.

J is TRBJ1-2 and V is TRBV6-5; D ambiguous. Looked up from germline, CDR1 is MNHEY and CDR2 is SVGAGI. V was clipped by 0 bases and J by 6 bases, with 11 bases between them. This CDR3 contains 14 residues. This chain's CDR3 is CASSYSGSFDGYTF. For the CDR3, the DNA is TGTGCCAGCAGTTACTCAGGCTCCTTTGATGGCTACACCTTC.

The genes are TRBV14 and TRBJ2-3; 10 bases are a match to TRBD2. CDR3 length: 13 residues. J lost 9 bases, V lost 0 bases, and 0 bases had no gene match. Germline CDR1 reads SGHDN; CDR2 reads FVKESK. The CDR3 reads CASSQEAGGTQYF. Written as DNA, the CDR3 is TGTGCCAGCAGCCAAGAAGCGGGGGGGACGCAGTATTTT.

The gene calls are TRBV9 and TRBJ2-5, with TRBD2 matching over 10 bases. Germline V CDR1 and CDR2: SGDLS, YYNGEE. The CDR3 is 16 residues long. Losses at the gene ends were 0 bases for V and 1 base for J; bases not matched to a gene: 3. Here the CDR3 DNA reads TGTGCCAGCAGCGTAGGGCTAGCGGGGGCCCAAGAGACCCAGTACTTC. Protein sequence: CASSVGLAGAQETQYF. The entire variable domain, with the rest obtained from reference TRBV9 and TRBJ2-5, is as follows: DSGVTQTPKHLITATGQRVTLRCSPRSGDLSVYWYQQSLDQGLQFLIQYYNGEERAKGNILERFSAQQFPDLHSELNLSSLELGDSALYFCASSVGLAGAQETQYFGPGTRLLVL.